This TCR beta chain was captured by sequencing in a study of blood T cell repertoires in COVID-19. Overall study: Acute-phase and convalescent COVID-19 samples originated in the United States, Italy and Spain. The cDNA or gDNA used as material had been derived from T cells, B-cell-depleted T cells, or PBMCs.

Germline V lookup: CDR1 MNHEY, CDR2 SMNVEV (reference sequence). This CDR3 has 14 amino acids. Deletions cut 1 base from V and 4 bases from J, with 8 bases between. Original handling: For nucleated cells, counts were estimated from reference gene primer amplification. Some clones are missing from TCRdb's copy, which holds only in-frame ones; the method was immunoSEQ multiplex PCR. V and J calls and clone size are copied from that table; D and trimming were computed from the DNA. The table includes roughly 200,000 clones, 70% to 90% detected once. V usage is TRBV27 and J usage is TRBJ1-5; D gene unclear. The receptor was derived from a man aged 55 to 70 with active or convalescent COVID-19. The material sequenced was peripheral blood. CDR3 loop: CASSLWADNQPQHF. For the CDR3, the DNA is TGTGCCAGCAGTTTATGGGCCGATAATCAGCCCCAGCATTTT.